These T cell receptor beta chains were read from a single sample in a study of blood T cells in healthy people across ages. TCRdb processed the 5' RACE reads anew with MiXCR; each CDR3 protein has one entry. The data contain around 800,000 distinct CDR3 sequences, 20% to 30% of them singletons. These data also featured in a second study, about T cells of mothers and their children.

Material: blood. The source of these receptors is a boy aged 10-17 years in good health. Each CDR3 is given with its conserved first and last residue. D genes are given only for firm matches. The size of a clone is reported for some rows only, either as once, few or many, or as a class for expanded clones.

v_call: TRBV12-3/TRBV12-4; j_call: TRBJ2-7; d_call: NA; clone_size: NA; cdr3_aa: CASSPEGVVYEQYF; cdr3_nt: TGTGCCAGCAGCCCAGAAGGGGTCGTGTACGAGCAGTACTTC
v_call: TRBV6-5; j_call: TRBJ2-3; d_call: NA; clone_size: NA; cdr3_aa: CASSYGGRTDTQYF; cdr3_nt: TGTGCCAGCAGTTATGGGGGGCGCACAGATACGCAGTATTTT
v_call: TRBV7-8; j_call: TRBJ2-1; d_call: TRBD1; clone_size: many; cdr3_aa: CASSTGTGGGGEQFF; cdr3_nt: TGTGCCAGCAGTACCGGGACAGGGGGTGGCGGTGAGCAGTTCTTC
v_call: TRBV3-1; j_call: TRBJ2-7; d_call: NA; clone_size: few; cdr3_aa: CASTPRGINSREQYF; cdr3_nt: TGTGCCAGCACCCCCCGGGGCATCAACTCGAGGGAGCAGTACTTC
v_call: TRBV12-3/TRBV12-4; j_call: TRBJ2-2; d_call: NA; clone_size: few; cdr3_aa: CASSPRAGEAGELFF; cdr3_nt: TGTGCCAGCAGCCCCCGGGCAGGGGAGGCCGGGGAGCTGTTTTTT
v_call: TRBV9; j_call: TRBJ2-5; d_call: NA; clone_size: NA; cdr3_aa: CASSDYVGTQYF; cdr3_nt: TGTGCCAGCAGCGACTACGTAGGGACCCAGTACTTC
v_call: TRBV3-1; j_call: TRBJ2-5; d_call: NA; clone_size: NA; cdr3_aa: CASSQEGTQQTQYF; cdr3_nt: TGTGCCAGCAGCCAAGAGGGCACCCAACAGACCCAGTACTTC
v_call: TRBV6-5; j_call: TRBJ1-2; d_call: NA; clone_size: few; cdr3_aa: CASSLAPTVNYGYTF; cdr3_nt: TGTGCCAGCAGTCTTGCCCCGACAGTTAACTATGGCTACACCTTC
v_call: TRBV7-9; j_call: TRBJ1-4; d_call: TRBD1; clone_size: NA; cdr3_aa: CASTQRRGQRGNEKLFF; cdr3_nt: TGTGCCAGCACCCAGCGGAGGGGACAGAGGGGGAATGAAAAACTGTTTTTT
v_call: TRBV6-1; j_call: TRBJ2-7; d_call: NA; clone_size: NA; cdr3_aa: CACSDWGSNSYEQYF; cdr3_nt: TGTGCCTGCAGTGACTGGGGGTCCAACTCCTACGAGCAGTACTTC
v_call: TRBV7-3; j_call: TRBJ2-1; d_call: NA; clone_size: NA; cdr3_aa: CASSLILGSYNEQFF; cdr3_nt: TGTGCCAGCAGCTTAATCCTAGGCTCCTACAATGAGCAGTTCTTC
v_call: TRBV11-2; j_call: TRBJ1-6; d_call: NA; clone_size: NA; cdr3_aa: CASRPDRYNSPLHF; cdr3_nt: TGTGCCAGCAGACCCGACAGATATAATTCACCCCTCCACTTT
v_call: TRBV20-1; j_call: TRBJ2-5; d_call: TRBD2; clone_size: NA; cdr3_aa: CSARGRLAGGWETQYF; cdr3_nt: TGCAGTGCTAGAGGGAGACTAGCGGGTGGTTGGGAGACCCAGTACTTC
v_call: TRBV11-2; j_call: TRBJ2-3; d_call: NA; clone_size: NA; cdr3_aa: CASSLVGYIKSTDTQYF; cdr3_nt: TGTGCCAGCAGCTTAGTTGGGTATATTAAAAGCACAGATACGCAGTATTTT
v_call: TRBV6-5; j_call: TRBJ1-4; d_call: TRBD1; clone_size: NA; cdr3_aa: CASSKGTGEKLFF; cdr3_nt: TGTGCCAGCAGCAAGGGGACAGGTGAAAAACTGTTTTTT
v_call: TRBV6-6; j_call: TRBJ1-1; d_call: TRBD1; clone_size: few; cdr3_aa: CASSPGTGVLGTEAFF; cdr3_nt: TGTGCCAGCAGCCCCGGGACAGGGGTTTTGGGGACTGAAGCTTTCTTT
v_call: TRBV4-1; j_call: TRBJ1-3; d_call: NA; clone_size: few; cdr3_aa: CASSQVGWTQRMDTIYF; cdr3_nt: TGCGCCAGCAGCCAAGTTGGATGGACCCAAAGAATGGACACCATATATTTT
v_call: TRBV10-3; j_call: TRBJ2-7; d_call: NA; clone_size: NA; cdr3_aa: CAISDLIYEQYF; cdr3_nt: TGTGCCATCAGTGACCTAATCTACGAGCAGTACTTC
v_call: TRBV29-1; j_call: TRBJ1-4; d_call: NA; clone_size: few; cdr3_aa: CSVGGTDKLFF; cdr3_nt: TGCAGCGTCGGCGGGACGGATAAACTGTTTTTT
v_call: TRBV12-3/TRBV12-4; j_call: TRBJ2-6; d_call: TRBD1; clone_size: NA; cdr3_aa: CASSYLRDRGLFGANVLTF; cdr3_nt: TGTGCCAGCAGTTACCTACGGGACAGGGGGCTATTTGGGGCCAACGTCCTGACTTTC
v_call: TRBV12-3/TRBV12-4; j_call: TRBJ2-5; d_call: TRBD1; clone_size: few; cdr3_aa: CASRQDRLKETQYF; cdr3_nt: TGTGCCAGCCGGCAGGACAGGTTGAAAGAGACCCAGTACTTC
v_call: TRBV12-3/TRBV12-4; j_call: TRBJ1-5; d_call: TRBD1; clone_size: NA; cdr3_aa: CASTEDRAINQPQHF; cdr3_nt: TGTGCCAGCACCGAGGACAGGGCCATCAATCAGCCCCAGCATTTT
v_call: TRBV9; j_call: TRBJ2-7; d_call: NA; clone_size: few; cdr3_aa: CASRRALSYEQYF; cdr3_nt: TGTGCCAGCAGGAGGGCCCTCTCCTACGAGCAGTACTTC
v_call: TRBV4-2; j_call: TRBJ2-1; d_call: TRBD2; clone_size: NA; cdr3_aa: CASSPWTSGYNEQFF; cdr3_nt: TGTGCCAGCAGCCCCTGGACTAGCGGCTACAATGAGCAGTTCTTC
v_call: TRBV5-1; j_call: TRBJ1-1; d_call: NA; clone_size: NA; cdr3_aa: CASSLYRTGEAFF; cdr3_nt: TGCGCCAGCAGCTTGTACCGTACCGGGGAGGCTTTCTTT
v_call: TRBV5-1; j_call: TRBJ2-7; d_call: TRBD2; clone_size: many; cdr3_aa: CASSLTSGSYEQYF; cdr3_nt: TGTGCCAGCAGCTTGACTAGCGGTTCCTACGAGCAGTACTTC
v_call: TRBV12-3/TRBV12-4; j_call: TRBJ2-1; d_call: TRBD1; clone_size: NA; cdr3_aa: CASSRQGFYNEQFF; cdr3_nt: TGTGCCAGCAGTCGACAGGGATTTTACAATGAGCAGTTCTTC
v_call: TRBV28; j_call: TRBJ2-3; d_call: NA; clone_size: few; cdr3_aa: CASSLTGTTDTQYF; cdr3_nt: TGTGCCAGCAGTTTAACAGGGACCACAGATACGCAGTATTTT
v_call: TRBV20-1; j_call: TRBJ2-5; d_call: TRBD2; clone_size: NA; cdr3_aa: CSAGGGIQETQYF; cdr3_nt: TGCAGTGCTGGCGGGGGGATCCAAGAGACCCAGTACTTC
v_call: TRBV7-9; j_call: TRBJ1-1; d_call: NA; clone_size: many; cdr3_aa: CASSLTNTEAFF; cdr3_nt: TGTGCCAGCAGCTTAACGAACACTGAAGCTTTCTTT
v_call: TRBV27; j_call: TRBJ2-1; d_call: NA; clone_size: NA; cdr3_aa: CASSPGRGNEQFF; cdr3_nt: TGTGCCAGCAGTCCGGGACGGGGAAATGAGCAGTTCTTC
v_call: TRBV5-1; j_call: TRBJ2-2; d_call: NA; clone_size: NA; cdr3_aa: CASSTPGRGIAGELFF; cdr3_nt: TGCGCCAGCAGCACCCCGGGACGGGGAATCGCCGGGGAGCTGTTTTTT
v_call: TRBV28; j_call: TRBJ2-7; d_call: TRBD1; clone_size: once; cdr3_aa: CASSNDRVYEQYF; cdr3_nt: TGTGCCAGCAGCAACGACAGGGTCTACGAGCAGTACTTC
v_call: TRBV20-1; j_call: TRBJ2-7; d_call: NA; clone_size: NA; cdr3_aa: CSARAPYGGGHSYEQYF; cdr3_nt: TGCAGTGCTAGAGCACCTTACGGCGGGGGCCACTCCTACGAGCAGTACTTC
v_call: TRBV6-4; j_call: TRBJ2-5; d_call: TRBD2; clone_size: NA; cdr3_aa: CASSEQAGGRETQYF; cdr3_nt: TGTGCCAGCAGTGAGCAAGCGGGGGGAAGGGAGACCCAGTACTTC